These T cell receptor beta chains were read from a single sample in a study of T cell repertoires in cytomegalovirus infection. MiXCR, run by TCRdb on the reads, gives a single entry per CDR3 protein. The sample holds 140,000 to 150,000 distinct CDR3 sequences, 32% seen once. These receptors have no identified antigens. The sequences come from CD8+ T cells from cultured PBMCs, collected from culture after CMV antigen stimulation. These receptors were collected from a human donor in good health (CMV status not recorded). Some clones in this sample may be carry-over from other donors' samples. Both conserved end residues are part of each CDR3. The D gene is left open where the match is weak. A row's size may be missing; if present it is once, few, many or a size class.

D gene: .; V gene: TRBV27; J gene: TRBJ1-2; clone size: .; CDR3 DNA: TGTGCCAGCAGTCCGGGGGGGAGCTATGGCTACACCTTC; CDR3 protein: CASSPGGSYGYTF
D gene: TRBD1; V gene: TRBV7-8; J gene: TRBJ1-4; clone size: .; CDR3 DNA: TGTGCCAGCAGCTTTGGGACAGGGAATGAAAAACTGTTTTTT; CDR3 protein: CASSFGTGNEKLFF
D gene: .; V gene: TRBV2; J gene: TRBJ2-3; clone size: .; CDR3 DNA: TGTGCCAGCAGTGAAGGATGGGGAACCGTCACAGATACGCAGTATTTT; CDR3 protein: CASSEGWGTVTDTQYF
D gene: .; V gene: TRBV3-1; J gene: TRBJ2-3; clone size: .; CDR3 DNA: TGTGCCAGCAGCCCCCGGGCCATCACAGATACGCAGTATTTT; CDR3 protein: CASSPRAITDTQYF
D gene: .; V gene: TRBV27; J gene: TRBJ2-1; clone size: .; CDR3 DNA: TGTGCCAGCAGTTTGTCGGCAGGCAATGAGCAGTTCTTC; CDR3 protein: CASSLSAGNEQFF
D gene: .; V gene: TRBV6-1; J gene: TRBJ2-2; clone size: .; CDR3 DNA: TGTGCCAGCAGACAGGGTTACACCGGGGAGCTGTTTTTT; CDR3 protein: CASRQGYTGELFF
D gene: TRBD1; V gene: TRBV20-1; J gene: TRBJ1-3; clone size: .; CDR3 DNA: TGCAGTGCTAGTGCTCCATGGACAGGAGGAAACACCATATATTTT; CDR3 protein: CSASAPWTGGNTIYF
D gene: .; V gene: TRBV10-3; J gene: TRBJ2-3; clone size: .; CDR3 DNA: TGTGCCATCAGTGAGTCGCTGTTCACAGATACGCAGTATTTT; CDR3 protein: CAISESLFTDTQYF
D gene: .; V gene: TRBV28; J gene: TRBJ2-7; clone size: few; CDR3 DNA: TGTGCCAGCAGCCGATACTCCTACGAGCAGTACTTC; CDR3 protein: CASSRYSYEQYF
D gene: TRBD1; V gene: TRBV7-6; J gene: TRBJ1-2; clone size: many; CDR3 DNA: TGTGCCAGCAGCTATGGGACAGAAAGAATTTTTTCGGATGGCTACACCTTC; CDR3 protein: CASSYGTERIFSDGYTF
D gene: .; V gene: TRBV27; J gene: TRBJ1-2; clone size: few; CDR3 DNA: TGTGCCAGCAGTCCAACCCCTGGGGAAACCGCTCGGGGCTACACCTTC; CDR3 protein: CASSPTPGETARGYTF
D gene: .; V gene: TRBV7-8; J gene: TRBJ2-1; clone size: .; CDR3 DNA: TGTGCCAGCAGCTTAGGATTCACGGACTCCTACAATGAGCAGTTCTTC; CDR3 protein: CASSLGFTDSYNEQFF
D gene: TRBD2; V gene: TRBV11-2; J gene: TRBJ2-3; clone size: few; CDR3 DNA: TGTGCCAGCAGCTTAGCCCCAGGACTAGCGGGGGGAAGAGCAGATACGCAGTATTTT; CDR3 protein: CASSLAPGLAGGRADTQYF
D gene: TRBD2; V gene: TRBV4-1; J gene: TRBJ2-1; clone size: few; CDR3 DNA: TGCGCCAGCAGCCGGACTAGCGGGGGCGTCGGCAATGAGCAGTTCTTC; CDR3 protein: CASSRTSGGVGNEQFF
D gene: TRBD1; V gene: TRBV12-3/TRBV12-4; J gene: TRBJ2-5; clone size: .; CDR3 DNA: TGTGCCAGCAGTTTAACTCCGGGACAGGGGGCTGGGGAGACCCAGTACTTC; CDR3 protein: CASSLTPGQGAGETQYF
D gene: TRBD1; V gene: TRBV5-1; J gene: TRBJ1-2; clone size: many; CDR3 DNA: TGCGCCAGCAGCCCCCGGGACAGCGATAACTATGGCTACACCTTC; CDR3 protein: CASSPRDSDNYGYTF
D gene: TRBD1; V gene: TRBV5-4; J gene: TRBJ2-7; clone size: few; CDR3 DNA: TGTGCCAGCAGCGGCCGGGACAGGGATCTCGAGCAGTACTTC; CDR3 protein: CASSGRDRDLEQYF
D gene: .; V gene: TRBV7-9; J gene: TRBJ2-5; clone size: .; CDR3 DNA: TGTGCCAGCAGGACGGTTCCGGGACCTACCAGGGAGACCCAGTACTTC; CDR3 protein: CASRTVPGPTRETQYF
D gene: TRBD2; V gene: TRBV5-5; J gene: TRBJ2-1; clone size: few; CDR3 DNA: TGTGCCAGCAGCTTATGGACTAGCGGGGGGACGGGAAATGAGCAGTTCTTC; CDR3 protein: CASSLWTSGGTGNEQFF
D gene: .; V gene: TRBV11-3; J gene: TRBJ2-1; clone size: .; CDR3 DNA: TGTGCCAGCAGCTTAGCCCCCACAGGGTGGGATGAGCAGTTCTTC; CDR3 protein: CASSLAPTGWDEQFF
D gene: TRBD2; V gene: TRBV28; J gene: TRBJ2-7; clone size: .; CDR3 DNA: TGTGCCAGCAGCCCTCCCGGGGTAGCGGGGGACTACGAGCAGTACTTC; CDR3 protein: CASSPPGVAGDYEQYF
D gene: .; V gene: TRBV10-3; J gene: TRBJ1-5; clone size: .; CDR3 DNA: TGTGCCATCAGTGAGATGCAGACGAATCAGCCCCAGCATTTT; CDR3 protein: CAISEMQTNQPQHF
D gene: TRBD1; V gene: TRBV7-9; J gene: TRBJ1-1; clone size: few; CDR3 DNA: TGTGCCAGCAGGTCACAGGGGGGACACACTGAAGCTTTCTTT; CDR3 protein: CASRSQGGHTEAFF
D gene: .; V gene: TRBV12-3/TRBV12-4; J gene: TRBJ2-2; clone size: few; CDR3 DNA: TGTGCCAGCGGACAGAGCCCGACGGAGCTGTTTTTT; CDR3 protein: CASGQSPTELFF
D gene: .; V gene: TRBV28; J gene: TRBJ2-1; clone size: .; CDR3 DNA: TGTGCCAGCAGTTTCATCCAGGGGTCCTACAATGAGCAGTTCTTC; CDR3 protein: CASSFIQGSYNEQFF
D gene: TRBD1; V gene: TRBV7-6; J gene: TRBJ2-7; clone size: .; CDR3 DNA: TGTGCCAGCAGCCCACGGCCTGGGACAGGGACGATCTACGAGCAGTACTTC; CDR3 protein: CASSPRPGTGTIYEQYF
D gene: TRBD2; V gene: TRBV6-5; J gene: TRBJ2-7; clone size: once; CDR3 DNA: TGTGCCAGCAGTTTAGGGACTAGCGGGGTTTACGAGCAGTACTTC; CDR3 protein: CASSLGTSGVYEQYF
D gene: .; V gene: TRBV7-9; J gene: TRBJ2-2; clone size: .; CDR3 DNA: TGTGCCAGCAGCTTAAGCGGCGCGAACACCGGGGAGCTGTTTTTT; CDR3 protein: CASSLSGANTGELFF
D gene: .; V gene: TRBV6-2/TRBV6-3; J gene: TRBJ1-5; clone size: many; CDR3 DNA: TGTGCCAGCACCAAAGGGGCAGGGGATGTTCAGCCCCAGCATTTT; CDR3 protein: CASTKGAGDVQPQHF
D gene: TRBD1; V gene: TRBV6-5; J gene: TRBJ1-2; clone size: .; CDR3 DNA: TGTGCCAGCAGTTATGGGACAGATGGCTACACCTTC; CDR3 protein: CASSYGTDGYTF
D gene: .; V gene: TRBV6-5; J gene: TRBJ2-5; clone size: few; CDR3 DNA: TGTGCCGACCCCTGGACAGATGAACAAGAGACCCAGTACTTC; CDR3 protein: CADPWTDEQETQYF
D gene: .; V gene: TRBV28; J gene: TRBJ1-5; clone size: many; CDR3 DNA: TGTGCCAGCAGTTTAAATCCACCCATGTATCAGCCCCAGCATTTT; CDR3 protein: CASSLNPPMYQPQHF
D gene: .; V gene: TRBV7-3; J gene: TRBJ2-1; clone size: many; CDR3 DNA: TGTGCCAGCAGCTCGCTCACGGACAATGAGCAGTTCTTC; CDR3 protein: CASSSLTDNEQFF
D gene: .; V gene: TRBV19; J gene: TRBJ2-1; clone size: many; CDR3 DNA: TGTGCCAGTAGTATCTGGGGTAATGAGCAGTTCTTC; CDR3 protein: CASSIWGNEQFF
D gene: .; V gene: TRBV27; J gene: TRBJ1-1; clone size: .; CDR3 DNA: TGTGCCAGCAGTTTGTCAGGGTTGGGGACTGAAGCTTTCTTT; CDR3 protein: CASSLSGLGTEAFF
D gene: TRBD2; V gene: TRBV12-3/TRBV12-4; J gene: TRBJ2-5; clone size: few; CDR3 DNA: TGTGCCAGCAGGGGACTAGGCCAAGAGACCCAGTACTTC; CDR3 protein: CASRGLGQETQYF
D gene: TRBD1; V gene: TRBV12-3/TRBV12-4; J gene: TRBJ1-5; clone size: few; CDR3 DNA: TGTGCCAGCAGCTGGACAGGGGGCAATCAGCCCCAGCATTTT; CDR3 protein: CASSWTGGNQPQHF
D gene: TRBD2; V gene: TRBV20-1; J gene: TRBJ2-7; clone size: .; CDR3 DNA: TGCAGTGCTAGTGTTAGCGGGAGGTACGAGCAGTACTTC; CDR3 protein: CSASVSGRYEQYF
D gene: .; V gene: TRBV18; J gene: TRBJ1-2; clone size: many; CDR3 DNA: TGTGCCAGCTCACCTTTGAGGGGCTCTGGCTACACCTTC; CDR3 protein: CASSPLRGSGYTF
D gene: .; V gene: TRBV7-2; J gene: TRBJ1-1; clone size: .; CDR3 DNA: TGTGCCAGCAGCTTAGTATGGGTGAACACTGAAGCTTTCTTT; CDR3 protein: CASSLVWVNTEAFF
D gene: .; V gene: TRBV4-1; J gene: TRBJ2-5; clone size: few; CDR3 DNA: TGCGCCAGCAGCCGCCTACACCGTGGTACACAAGAGACCCAGTACTTC; CDR3 protein: CASSRLHRGTQETQYF
D gene: TRBD2; V gene: TRBV7-8; J gene: TRBJ2-7; clone size: many; CDR3 DNA: TGTGCCAGCAACGAGGAGCGGGGCTCCTACGAGCAGTACTTC; CDR3 protein: CASNEERGSYEQYF
D gene: .; V gene: TRBV28; J gene: TRBJ1-1; clone size: many; CDR3 DNA: TGTGCCAGCAGTTCCGTTAGCAGGACAGTCGGCACTGAAGCTTTCTTT; CDR3 protein: CASSSVSRTVGTEAFF
D gene: TRBD1; V gene: TRBV19; J gene: TRBJ1-1; clone size: .; CDR3 DNA: TGTGCCAGCCAACAGGGGTGGACTGAAGCTTTCTTT; CDR3 protein: CASQQGWTEAFF
D gene: TRBD1; V gene: TRBV10-3; J gene: TRBJ2-2; clone size: .; CDR3 DNA: TGTGCCATCAGTCCCGGGACAGGACCCACCGGGGAGCTGTTTTTT; CDR3 protein: CAISPGTGPTGELFF
D gene: .; V gene: TRBV6-5; J gene: TRBJ1-2; clone size: few; CDR3 DNA: TGTGCCAGCAGTTCCCAGGTGTTTTATGGCTACACCTTC; CDR3 protein: CASSSQVFYGYTF
D gene: TRBD1; V gene: TRBV2; J gene: TRBJ2-7; clone size: .; CDR3 DNA: TGTGCCAACAGTGACATTGAACAGGGGGCAGACGAGCAGTACTTC; CDR3 protein: CANSDIEQGADEQYF
D gene: TRBD1; V gene: TRBV11-3; J gene: TRBJ1-1; clone size: many; CDR3 DNA: TGTGCCAGCAGCCCGAACAGGGGAGCCACTGAAGCTTTCTTT; CDR3 protein: CASSPNRGATEAFF
D gene: .; V gene: TRBV2; J gene: TRBJ1-5; clone size: few; CDR3 DNA: TGTGCCAGCAGTGAAGCGCGCAGAAACAATCAGCCCCAGCATTTT; CDR3 protein: CASSEARRNNQPQHF
D gene: .; V gene: TRBV7-8; J gene: TRBJ1-1; clone size: .; CDR3 DNA: TGTGCCAGCAGCTTAGGGGCCAGTGATTATGAAGCTTTCTTT; CDR3 protein: CASSLGASDYEAFF
D gene: TRBD2; V gene: TRBV11-1; J gene: TRBJ2-1; clone size: many; CDR3 DNA: TGTGCCAGCAGCCAAGGGACTACCCGCAATGAGCAGTTCTTC; CDR3 protein: CASSQGTTRNEQFF
D gene: .; V gene: TRBV11-2; J gene: TRBJ2-2; clone size: .; CDR3 DNA: TGTGCCAGCAGCTTAGAAAGCATGAACACCGGGGAGCTGTTTTTT; CDR3 protein: CASSLESMNTGELFF
D gene: .; V gene: TRBV7-2; J gene: TRBJ2-7; clone size: .; CDR3 DNA: TGTGCCAGCACCTCGAACCCCTACGAGCAGTACTTC; CDR3 protein: CASTSNPYEQYF
D gene: .; V gene: TRBV4-1; J gene: TRBJ2-3; clone size: .; CDR3 DNA: TGCGCCAGCAGCCAACATCCAGACCGGGACACTAACACAGATACGCAGTATTTT; CDR3 protein: CASSQHPDRDTNTDTQYF
D gene: .; V gene: TRBV7-9; J gene: TRBJ1-1; clone size: .; CDR3 DNA: TGTGCCAGGAGCTTAGGGGGGGCTGAAGCTTTCTTT; CDR3 protein: CARSLGGAEAFF
D gene: .; V gene: TRBV29-1; J gene: TRBJ2-7; clone size: many; CDR3 DNA: TGCAGCGTTGAAATAAGGGCAAAGAGGCCCTACGAGCAGTACTTC; CDR3 protein: CSVEIRAKRPYEQYF
D gene: .; V gene: TRBV2; J gene: TRBJ1-1; clone size: .; CDR3 DNA: TGTGCCAGCAGTGCGGACTCCCTCCGGTACACTGAAGCTTTCTTT; CDR3 protein: CASSADSLRYTEAFF
D gene: .; V gene: TRBV7-8; J gene: TRBJ2-6; clone size: .; CDR3 DNA: TGTGCCAGCAGCTCGACCCTGGTGGGATCTGGGGCCAACGTCCTGACTTTC; CDR3 protein: CASSSTLVGSGANVLTF